The present T cell receptor (beta chain) was sequenced within a study of blood T cells in healthy people across ages. CDR3 length equals 16 residues. Germline assignment: CDR1 SEHNR and CDR2 FQNEAQ (reference sequence). Trimming removed 5 bases at V and 4 bases at J, with 18 bases between. Primed by a sample-barcoded 5' primer and a J-beta primer mix, a second PCR proceeded for about 6 to 12 cycles. TCRdb analysed the 5' RACE reads with MiXCR anew, one entry per CDR3 protein. The sample has hundreds of thousands of distinct CDR3 sequences, 20% to 30% seen once; the top ten hold 2.5% to 3.5%. Only a few counts were recorded for this clonotype. These data are also associated with another study on T cells of mothers and their children. From that report: Versus unrelated pairs, overlap was slightly higher in related mother-child pairs, without reaching significance.

The sequenced sample consisted of blood. V is TRBV7-9 and J is TRBJ2-4, with D perhaps assigned TRBD1 or TRBD2 (5 bases each). This receptor was taken from a boy between 10 and 17 years old in good health. CDR3 sequence: CASSGLRGSSKNIQYF. As DNA, the CDR3 is TGTGCCAGCAGCGGCCTTCGGGGCAGTTCAAAAAACATTCAGTACTTC.